A selection of T cell receptor beta chains follows, all from one sample in a study of blood T cell repertoires in COVID-19. Clones were read by immunoSEQ multiplex PCR, and TCRdb kept only the in-frame ones, dropping some. The sample shows about 280,000 clones, about 85% of them seen only once. Sequencing was carried out using peripheral blood. The receptor source for this set is a human donor in a cohort sampled during active COVID-19. Both conserved end residues are part of each CDR3. Fields, in order: V gene, D gene, CDR3 length, J gene, clone size, CDR3 protein, CDR3 DNA. A D gene is named only where the DNA matches it firmly. Clone size is given for some rows only: seen once, a few or many times, or a class if the clone is expanded.

TRBV30	TRBD2	14	TRBJ2-7	.	CAWSALAGGYEQYF	TGTGCCTGGAGTGCCCTAGCGGGAGGGTACGAGCAGTACTTC
TRBV12-5	TRBD1	12	TRBJ2-7	.	CASGLIRQGASF	TGTGCTAGTGGTTTGATCCGACAGGGGGCGTCCTTC
TRBV19	.	13	TRBJ2-7	.	CASSIGLSYEQYF	TGTGCCAGTAGTATAGGTCTCTCCTACGAGCAGTACTTC
TRBV19	TRBD2	16	TRBJ2-4	.	CASSPPGLAGDFIQYF	TGTGCCAGTAGTCCCCCGGGGCTAGCGGGAGATTTCATTCAGTACTTC
TRBV3-1/TRBV3-2	TRBD2	15	TRBJ2-7	.	CASSPISGNGREQYF	TGTGCCAGCAGCCCGATTAGCGGGAATGGTCGGGAGCAGTACTTC
TRBV6-5	TRBD1	15	TRBJ2-7	.	CASSSGQGLRYEQYF	TGTGCCAGCAGTAGTGGACAGGGGTTGCGCTACGAGCAGTACTTC
TRBV12-3/TRBV12-4	.	11	TRBJ2-2	.	CAAGRTGELFF	TGTGCCGCGGGACGGACCGGGGAGCTGTTTTTT
TRBV19	TRBD2	15	TRBJ2-1	.	CASSPLAGGPGEQFF	TGTGCCAGTAGTCCTCTGGCGGGAGGGCCTGGGGAGCAGTTCTTC
TRBV28	TRBD1	15	TRBJ2-1	.	CASSFLGQGPNEQFF	TGTGCCAGCAGTTTCTTGGGACAGGGCCCCAATGAGCAGTTCTTC
TRBV10-2	TRBD1	15	TRBJ1-1	few	CASSVPGQRPVEAFF	TGCGCCAGCAGTGTTCCGGGACAGCGGCCCGTGGAAGCTTTCTTT
TRBV6-1	.	12	TRBJ1-3	.	CASSESGNTIYF	TGTGCCAGCAGTGAATCGGGAAACACCATATATTTT
TRBV2	.	17	TRBJ1-2	.	CASSEGPPEGNNYGYTF	TGTGCCAGCAGTGAAGGACCCCCGGAGGGAAATAACTATGGCTACACCTTC
TRBV5-5	.	14	TRBJ1-2	once	CASSLRQESTSCTF	TGTGCCAGCAGCCTCAGACAGGAATCCACCAGTTGCACCTTC
TRBV18	.	13	TRBJ1-1	.	CASSQGLNTEAFF	TGTGCCAGCTCACAGGGGCTGAACACTGAAGCTTTCTTT
TRBV5-4	TRBD2	19	TRBJ2-2	once	CASSPKRGSGSLSTGELFF	TGTGCCAGCAGTCCAAAACGGGGTAGCGGGAGCTTGAGCACCGGGGAGCTGTTTTTT
TRBV6-2/TRBV6-3	.	12	TRBJ2-7	.	CASSSGQVGQYF	TGTGCCAGCAGCTCAGGGCAGGTGGGGCAGTACTTC
TRBV19	.	15	TRBJ1-5	.	CASRGFLYSNQPQHF	TGTGCCAGTCGGGGGTTTTTGTATAGCAATCAGCCCCAGCATTTT
TRBV24-1	TRBD1	14	TRBJ2-7	once	CATSGPGQGYEQYF	TGTGCCACCAGTGGGCCGGGACAGGGTTACGAGCAGTACTTC
TRBV3-1/TRBV3-2	.	15	TRBJ2-5	once	CASSQGGANQETQYF	TGTGCCAGCAGCCAAGGGGGAGCAAACCAAGAGACCCAGTACTTC
TRBV7-9	.	16	TRBJ2-1	.	CASSPIRGHRYNEQFF	TGTGCCAGCAGCCCGATTCGAGGACACAGATACAATGAGCAGTTCTTC
TRBV6-5	TRBD2	15	TRBJ2-2	.	CATGLAPSNTGELFF	TGTGCCACTGGACTAGCGCCTTCGAACACCGGGGAGCTGTTTTTT
TRBV5-1	.	15	TRBJ2-3	.	CASSFNSVATDTQYF	TGCGCCAGCAGCTTCAATAGCGTGGCCACAGATACGCAGTATTTT
TRBV5-6	TRBD1	16	TRBJ2-3	few	CASSLGDRMVRDTQYF	TGTGCCAGCAGCTTGGGGGACAGGATGGTCAGAGATACGCAGTATTTT
TRBV19	.	15	TRBJ1-6	.	CASKTAGRINSPLHF	TGTGCCAGTAAAACGGCGGGACGGATTAATTCACCCCTCCACTTT
TRBV28	.	13	TRBJ1-5	.	CASSLTGVQPQHF	TGTGCCAGCAGTTTAACCGGGGTACAGCCCCAGCATTTT
TRBV7-3	TRBD2	15	TRBJ2-2	.	CASSPTRTSPGELFF	TGTGCCAGCAGCCCCACCCGGACTAGTCCCGGGGAGCTGTTTTTT
TRBV19	TRBD2	15	TRBJ2-1	.	CASSIAGGPYNEQFF	TGTGCCAGTAGTATTGCGGGAGGCCCCTACAATGAGCAGTTCTTC
TRBV7-9	TRBD1	15	TRBJ1-1	.	CASSLLDRGSTEAFF	TGTGCCAGCAGCCTCCTCGACAGGGGGTCCACTGAAGCTTTCTTT
TRBV7-2	TRBD1	16	TRBJ2-2	.	CASSLWMDRGLGELFF	TGTGCCAGCAGCTTGTGGATGGACAGGGGGCTCGGGGAGCTGTTTTTT
TRBV5-4	TRBD2	13	TRBJ2-1	.	CASSLAGAAEQFF	TGTGCCAGCAGTTTAGCGGGAGCGGCTGAGCAGTTCTTC